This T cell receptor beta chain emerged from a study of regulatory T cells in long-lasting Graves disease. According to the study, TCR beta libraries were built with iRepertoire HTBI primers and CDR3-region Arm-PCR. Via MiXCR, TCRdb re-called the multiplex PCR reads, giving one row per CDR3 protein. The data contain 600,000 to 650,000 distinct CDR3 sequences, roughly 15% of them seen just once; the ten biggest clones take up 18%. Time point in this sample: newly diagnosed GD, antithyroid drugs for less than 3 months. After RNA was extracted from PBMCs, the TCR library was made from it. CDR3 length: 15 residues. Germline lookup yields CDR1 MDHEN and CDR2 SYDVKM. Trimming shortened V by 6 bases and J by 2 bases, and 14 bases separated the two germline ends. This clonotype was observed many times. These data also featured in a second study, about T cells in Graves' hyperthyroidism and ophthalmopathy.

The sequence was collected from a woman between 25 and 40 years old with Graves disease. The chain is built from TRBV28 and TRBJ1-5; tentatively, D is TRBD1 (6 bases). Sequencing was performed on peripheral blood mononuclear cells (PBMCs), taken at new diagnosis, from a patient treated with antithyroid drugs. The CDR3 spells CASRVPQGRNQPQHF. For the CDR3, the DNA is TGTGCCAGCAGGGTACCACAGGGACGCAATCAGCCCCAGCATTTT. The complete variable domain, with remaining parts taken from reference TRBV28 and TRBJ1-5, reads DVKVTQSSRYLVKRTGEKVFLECVQDMDHENMFWYRQDPGLGLRLIYFSYDVKMKEKGDIPEGYSVSREKKERFSLILESASTNQTSMYLCASRVPQGRNQPQHFGDGTRLSIL.